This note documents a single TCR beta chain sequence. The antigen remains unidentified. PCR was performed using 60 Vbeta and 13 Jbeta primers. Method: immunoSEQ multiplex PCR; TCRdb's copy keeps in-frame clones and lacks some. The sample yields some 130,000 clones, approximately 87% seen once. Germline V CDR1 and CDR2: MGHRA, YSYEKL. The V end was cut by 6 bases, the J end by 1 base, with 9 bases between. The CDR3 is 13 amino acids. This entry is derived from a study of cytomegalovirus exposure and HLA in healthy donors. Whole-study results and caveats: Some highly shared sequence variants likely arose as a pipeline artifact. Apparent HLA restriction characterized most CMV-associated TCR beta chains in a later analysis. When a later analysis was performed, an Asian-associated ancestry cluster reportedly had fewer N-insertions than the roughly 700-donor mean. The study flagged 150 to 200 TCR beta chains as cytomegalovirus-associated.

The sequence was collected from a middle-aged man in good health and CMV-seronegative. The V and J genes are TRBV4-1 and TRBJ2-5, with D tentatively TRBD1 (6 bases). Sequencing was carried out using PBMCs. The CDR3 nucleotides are TGCGCCAGCAGTCTACAGGGCCAAGAGACCCAGTACTTC. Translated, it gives CASSLQGQETQYF.